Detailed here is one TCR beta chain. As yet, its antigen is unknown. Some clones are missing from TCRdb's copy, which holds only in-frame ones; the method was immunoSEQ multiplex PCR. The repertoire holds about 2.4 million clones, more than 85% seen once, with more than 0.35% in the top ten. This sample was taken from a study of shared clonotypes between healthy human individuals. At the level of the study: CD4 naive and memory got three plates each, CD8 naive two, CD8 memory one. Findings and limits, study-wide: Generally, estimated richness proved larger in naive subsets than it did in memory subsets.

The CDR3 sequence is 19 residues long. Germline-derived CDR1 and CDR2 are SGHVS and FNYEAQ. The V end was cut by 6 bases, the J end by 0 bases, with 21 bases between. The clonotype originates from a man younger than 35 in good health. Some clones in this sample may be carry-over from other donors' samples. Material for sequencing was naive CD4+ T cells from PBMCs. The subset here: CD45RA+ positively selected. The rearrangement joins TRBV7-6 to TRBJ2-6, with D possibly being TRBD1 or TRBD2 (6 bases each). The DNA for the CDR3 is TGTGCCAGCAGTAACACATTCGGGGGCGGCTACTCTGGGGCCAACGTCCTGACTTTC. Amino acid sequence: CASSNTFGGGYSGANVLTF.